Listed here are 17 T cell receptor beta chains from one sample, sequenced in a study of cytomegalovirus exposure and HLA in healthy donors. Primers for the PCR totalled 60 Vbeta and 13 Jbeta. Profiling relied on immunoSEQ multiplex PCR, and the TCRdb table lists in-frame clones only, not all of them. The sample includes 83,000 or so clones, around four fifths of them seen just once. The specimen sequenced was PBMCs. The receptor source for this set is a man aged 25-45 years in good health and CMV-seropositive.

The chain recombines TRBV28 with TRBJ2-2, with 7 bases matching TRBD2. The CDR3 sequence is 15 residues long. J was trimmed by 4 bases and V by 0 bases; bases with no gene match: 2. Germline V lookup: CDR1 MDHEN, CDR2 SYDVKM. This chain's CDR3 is CASSLWGRGTGELFF. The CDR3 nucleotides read TGTGCCAGCAGTTTATGGGGGAGGGGCACCGGGGAGCTGTTTTTT.

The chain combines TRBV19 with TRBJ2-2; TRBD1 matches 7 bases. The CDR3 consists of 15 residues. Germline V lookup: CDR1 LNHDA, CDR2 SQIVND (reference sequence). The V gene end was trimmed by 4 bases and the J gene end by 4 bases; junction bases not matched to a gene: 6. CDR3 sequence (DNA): TGTGCCAGTAGTAAGACAGGGTCTTTCACCGGGGAGCTGTTTTTT. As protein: CASSKTGSFTGELFF.

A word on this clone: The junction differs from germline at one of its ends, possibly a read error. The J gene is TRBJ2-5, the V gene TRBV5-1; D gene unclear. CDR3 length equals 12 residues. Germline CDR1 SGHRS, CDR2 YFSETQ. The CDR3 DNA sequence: TGCGCCAGCAGCTTGGATGTAGAGGCCCAGTACTTC. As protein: CASSLDVEAQYF.

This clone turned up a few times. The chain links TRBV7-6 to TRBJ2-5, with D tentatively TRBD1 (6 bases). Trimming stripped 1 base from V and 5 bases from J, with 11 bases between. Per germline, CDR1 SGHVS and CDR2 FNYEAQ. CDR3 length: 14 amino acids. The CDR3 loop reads CASSLVGQGETQYF. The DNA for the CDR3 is TGTGCCAGCAGCTTAGTAGGTCAGGGGGAGACCCAGTACTTC.

CDR3 protein: CASSPPLAGGYNEQFF. The DNA of the CDR3 is TGTGCCAGCTCACCACCGCTAGCGGGGGGATACAATGAGCAGTTCTTC. The chain recombines TRBV18 with TRBJ2-1; 11 bases are a match to TRBD2. Germline loops: CDR1 KGHSH, CDR2 LQKENI. This CDR3 spans 16 amino acids. Trimming removed 0 bases from V and 4 bases from J; junction bases left unmatched: 2.

In nucleotides, the CDR3 is TGCGCCAGCACCTGGGGGGAGCGCCATGAGCAGTTCTTC. It codes for CASTWGERHEQFF. The chain employs TRBV23-1 and TRBJ2-1, with TRBD2 as a possible D gene (6 bases). TRBV23-1 is filed as an ORF, its function uncertain. V lost 7 bases to trimming and J lost 8 bases, with 15 bases between them. The CDR3 contains 13 residues.

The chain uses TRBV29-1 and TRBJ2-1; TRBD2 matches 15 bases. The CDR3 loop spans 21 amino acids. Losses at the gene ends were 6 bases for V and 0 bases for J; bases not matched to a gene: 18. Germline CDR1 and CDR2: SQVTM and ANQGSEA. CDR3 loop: CSVSTEGTSGGRRSSYNEQFF. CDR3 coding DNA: TGCAGCGTCTCAACCGAGGGGACTAGCGGGGGGCGGAGGAGCTCCTACAATGAGCAGTTCTTC.

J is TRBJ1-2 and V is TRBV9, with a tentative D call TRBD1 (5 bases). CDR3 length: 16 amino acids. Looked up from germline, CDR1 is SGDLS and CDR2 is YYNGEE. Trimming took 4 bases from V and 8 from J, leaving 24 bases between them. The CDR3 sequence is CASSLQGSQERRGYTF. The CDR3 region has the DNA TGTGCCAGCAGCCTCCAGGGTTCGCAGGAACGACGGGGCTACACCTTC.

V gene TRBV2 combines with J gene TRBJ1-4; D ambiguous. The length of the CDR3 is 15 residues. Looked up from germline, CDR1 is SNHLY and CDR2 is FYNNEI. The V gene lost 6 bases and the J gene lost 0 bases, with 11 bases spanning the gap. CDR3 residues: CASRYNSATNEKLFF. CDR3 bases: TGTGCCAGCAGGTACAACAGTGCAACTAATGAAAAACTGTTTTTT.

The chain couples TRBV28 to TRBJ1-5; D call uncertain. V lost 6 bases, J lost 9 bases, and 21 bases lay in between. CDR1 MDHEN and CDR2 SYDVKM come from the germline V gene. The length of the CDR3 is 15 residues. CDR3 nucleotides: TGTGCCAGCAGAATAAAGATGGGGAGTTTGCGGCCCCAGCATTTT. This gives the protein CASRIKMGSLRPQHF. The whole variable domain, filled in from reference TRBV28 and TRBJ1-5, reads DVKVTQSSRYLVKRTGEKVFLECVQDMDHENMFWYRQDPGLGLRLIYFSYDVKMKEKGDIPEGYSVSREKKERFSLILESASTNQTSMYLCASRIKMGSLRPQHFGDGTRLSIL.

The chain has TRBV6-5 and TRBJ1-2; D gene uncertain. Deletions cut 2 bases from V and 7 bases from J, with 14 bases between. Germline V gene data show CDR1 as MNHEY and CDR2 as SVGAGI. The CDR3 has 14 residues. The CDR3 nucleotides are TGTGCCAGCAGTTACGGTGGCCCTTTTGGTGGCTACACCTTC. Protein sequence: CASSYGGPFGGYTF.

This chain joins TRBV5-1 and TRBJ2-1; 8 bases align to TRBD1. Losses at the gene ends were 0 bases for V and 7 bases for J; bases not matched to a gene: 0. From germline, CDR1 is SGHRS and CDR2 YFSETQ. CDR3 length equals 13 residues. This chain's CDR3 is CASSLGQGNEQFF. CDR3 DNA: TGCGCCAGCAGCTTGGGACAGGGGAATGAGCAGTTCTTC.

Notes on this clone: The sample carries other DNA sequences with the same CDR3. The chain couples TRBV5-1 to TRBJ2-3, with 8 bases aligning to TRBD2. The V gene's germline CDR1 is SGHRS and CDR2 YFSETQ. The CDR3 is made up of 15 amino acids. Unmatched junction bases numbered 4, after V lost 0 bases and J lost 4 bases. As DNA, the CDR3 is TGCGCCAGCAGCTTGGCCGCGGGGGGCGCAGATACGCAGTATTTT. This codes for CASSLAAGGADTQYF.

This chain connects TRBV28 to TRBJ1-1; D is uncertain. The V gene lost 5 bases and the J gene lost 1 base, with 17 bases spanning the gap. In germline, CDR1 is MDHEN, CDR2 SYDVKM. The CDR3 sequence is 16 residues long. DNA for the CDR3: TGTGCCAGCAGTCGATACGCGGCTATACCGAACACTGAAGCTTTCTTT. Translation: CASSRYAAIPNTEAFF.

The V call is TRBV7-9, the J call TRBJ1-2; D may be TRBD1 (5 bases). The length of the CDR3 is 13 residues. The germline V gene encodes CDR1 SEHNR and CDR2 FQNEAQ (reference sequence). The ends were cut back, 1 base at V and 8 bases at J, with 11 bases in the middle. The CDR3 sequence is CASSLVLQGGYTF. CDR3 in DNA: TGTGCCAGCAGCTTAGTCTTGCAGGGCGGCTACACCTTC.

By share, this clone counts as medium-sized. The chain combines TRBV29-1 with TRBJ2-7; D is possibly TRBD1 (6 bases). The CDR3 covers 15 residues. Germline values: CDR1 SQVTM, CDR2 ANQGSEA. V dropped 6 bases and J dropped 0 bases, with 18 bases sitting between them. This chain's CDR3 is CSVVHPGHYSYEQYF. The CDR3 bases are TGCAGCGTCGTACACCCGGGACACTACTCCTACGAGCAGTACTTC.

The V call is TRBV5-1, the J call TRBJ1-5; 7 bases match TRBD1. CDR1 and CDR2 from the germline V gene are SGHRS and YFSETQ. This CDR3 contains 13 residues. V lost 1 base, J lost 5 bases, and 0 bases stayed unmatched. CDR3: CASSLTGDQPQHF. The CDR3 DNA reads TGCGCCAGCAGCTTGACAGGGGATCAGCCCCAGCATTTT.